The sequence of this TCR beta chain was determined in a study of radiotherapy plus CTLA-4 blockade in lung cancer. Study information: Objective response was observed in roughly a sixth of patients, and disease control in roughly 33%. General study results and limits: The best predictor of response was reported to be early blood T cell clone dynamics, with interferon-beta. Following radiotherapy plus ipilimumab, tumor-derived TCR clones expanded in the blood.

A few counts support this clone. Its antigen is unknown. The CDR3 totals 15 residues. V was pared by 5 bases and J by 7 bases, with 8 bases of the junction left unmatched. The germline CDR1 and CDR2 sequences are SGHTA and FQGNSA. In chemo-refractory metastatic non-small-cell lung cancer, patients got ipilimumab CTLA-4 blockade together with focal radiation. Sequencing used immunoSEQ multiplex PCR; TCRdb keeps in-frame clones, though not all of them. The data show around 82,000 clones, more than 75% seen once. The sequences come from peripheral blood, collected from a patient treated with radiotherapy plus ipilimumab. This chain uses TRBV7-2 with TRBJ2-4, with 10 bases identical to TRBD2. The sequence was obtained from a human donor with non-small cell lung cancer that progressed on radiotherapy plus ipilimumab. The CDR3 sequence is CASSPLAGEGNIQYF. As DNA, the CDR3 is TGTGCCAGCAGCCCCCTAGCGGGAGAGGGGAACATTCAGTACTTC.